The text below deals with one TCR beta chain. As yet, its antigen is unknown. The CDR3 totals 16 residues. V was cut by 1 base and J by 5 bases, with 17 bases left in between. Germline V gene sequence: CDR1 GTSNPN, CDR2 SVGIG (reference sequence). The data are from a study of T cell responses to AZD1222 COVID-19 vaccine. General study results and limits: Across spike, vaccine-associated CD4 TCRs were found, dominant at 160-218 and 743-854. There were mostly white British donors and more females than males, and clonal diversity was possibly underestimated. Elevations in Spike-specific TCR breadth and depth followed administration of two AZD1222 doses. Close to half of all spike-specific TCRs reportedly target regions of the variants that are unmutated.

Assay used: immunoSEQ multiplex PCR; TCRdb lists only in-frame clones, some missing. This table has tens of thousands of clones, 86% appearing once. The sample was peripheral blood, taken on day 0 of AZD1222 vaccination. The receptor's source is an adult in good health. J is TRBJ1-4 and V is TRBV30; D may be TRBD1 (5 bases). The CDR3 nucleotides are TGTGCCTGGAGTGCAGGGTGGGGCCTCATAAATGAAAAACTGTTTTTT. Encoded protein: CAWSAGWGLINEKLFF.